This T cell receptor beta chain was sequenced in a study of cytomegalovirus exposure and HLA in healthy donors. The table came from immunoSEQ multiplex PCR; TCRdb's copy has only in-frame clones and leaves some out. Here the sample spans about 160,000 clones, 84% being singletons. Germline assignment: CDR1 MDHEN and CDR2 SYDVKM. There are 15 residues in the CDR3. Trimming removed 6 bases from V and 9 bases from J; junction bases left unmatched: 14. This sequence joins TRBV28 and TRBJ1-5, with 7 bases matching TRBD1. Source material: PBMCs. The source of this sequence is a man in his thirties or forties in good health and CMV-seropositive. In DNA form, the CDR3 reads TGTGCCAGCAGCAACCGACAGGGCCCAAGGGGGCCCCAGCATTTT. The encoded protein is CASSNRQGPRGPQHF. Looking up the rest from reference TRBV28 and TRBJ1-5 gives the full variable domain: DVKVTQSSRYLVKRTGEKVFLECVQDMDHENMFWYRQDPGLGLRLIYFSYDVKMKEKGDIPEGYSVSREKKERFSLILESASTNQTSMYLCASSNRQGPRGPQHFGDGTRLSIL.